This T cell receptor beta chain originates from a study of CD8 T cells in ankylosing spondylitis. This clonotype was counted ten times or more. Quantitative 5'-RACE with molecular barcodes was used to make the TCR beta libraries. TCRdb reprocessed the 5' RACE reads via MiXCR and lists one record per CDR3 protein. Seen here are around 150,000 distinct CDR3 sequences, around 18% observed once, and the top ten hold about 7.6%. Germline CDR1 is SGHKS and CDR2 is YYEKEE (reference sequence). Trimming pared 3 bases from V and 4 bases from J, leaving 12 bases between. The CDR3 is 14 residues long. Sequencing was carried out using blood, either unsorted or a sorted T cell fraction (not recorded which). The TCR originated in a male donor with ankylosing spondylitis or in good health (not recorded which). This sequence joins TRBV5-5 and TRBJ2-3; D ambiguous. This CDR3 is CASSWPLSADTQYF. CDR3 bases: TGTGCCAGCAGCTGGCCGTTATCGGCAGATACGCAGTATTTT. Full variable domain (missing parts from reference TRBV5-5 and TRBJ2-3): DAGVTQSPTHLIKTRGQQVTLRCSPISGHKSVSWYQQVLGQGPQFIFQYYEKEERGRGNFPDRFSARQFPNYSSELNVNALLLGDSALYLCASSWPLSADTQYFGPGTRLTVL.